Listed below are T cell receptor beta chains from one sample, sequenced in a study of T cell changes during pregnancy in multiple sclerosis. Produced via immunoSEQ multiplex PCR; TCRdb's table is partial and in-frame only. The data show tens of thousands of clones, about 93% seen once. Material: CD4+ T cells from peripheral blood mononuclear cells, obtained in the third trimester of pregnancy. The receptors were gathered from a female donor with multiple sclerosis, enrolled in a pregnancy study. The CDR3 runs from the conserved cysteine through the conserved F or W. D genes are given only for firm matches. Clone size is stated in some rows and not others, as once, few, many or a class when expanded.

>-|-|TRBV27|TRBJ1-2
TGTGCCAGCAGTTTATCGGGCAAACCCCAATATGGCTACACCTTC
CASSLSGKPQYGYTF
>-|TRBD2|TRBV5-1|TRBJ2-7
TGCGCCAGCAGCGATGGGGTTAGCGGGGGCAAATACGAGCAGTACTTC
CASSDGVSGGKYEQYF
>-|-|TRBV6-1|TRBJ2-5
TGTGCCAGCAAGAGGCTCGGGGGTCAAGAGACCCAGTACTTC
CASKRLGGQETQYF
>-|TRBD2|TRBV28|TRBJ2-7
TGTGCCAGCAGTTTATGGGGTGGGACTAGCGGGAGTGAGCAGTACTTC
CASSLWGGTSGSEQYF
>once|TRBD1|TRBV5-1|TRBJ2-5
TGCGCCAGCAGCTTGCAACAGGGGGCGCGTGAGACCCAGTACTTC
CASSLQQGARETQYF
>-|TRBD2|TRBV7-9|TRBJ2-2
TGTGCCAGCAGCCCACGGCGGGGTAGCGGGGAATTTAACACCGGGGAGCTGTTTTTT
CASSPRRGSGEFNTGELFF
>-|-|TRBV10-3|TRBJ2-1
TGTGCCATCATGGCCGGGAGCCTCTACAATGAGCAGTTCTTC
CAIMAGSLYNEQFF
>-|TRBD2|TRBV4-2|TRBJ2-1
TGTGCCAGCAGCCAAGAAGGGAGCGGGGCCCCCTACAATGAGCAGTTCTTC
CASSQEGSGAPYNEQFF
>-|TRBD2|TRBV11-3|TRBJ2-1
TGTGCCAGCAGCACCGGGACTAACTACAATGAGCAGTTCTTC
CASSTGTNYNEQFF
>-|-|TRBV19|TRBJ2-7
TGTGCCAGTACCTTACAGGGCACCTACGAGCAGTACTTC
CASTLQGTYEQYF
>-|-|TRBV7-9|TRBJ1-2
TGTGCCAGCAGCTTAGCAACCGGCAGGGGTGGTTACACCTTC
CASSLATGRGGYTF
>-|TRBD2|TRBV28|TRBJ2-1
TGTGCCAGCAGTTTATGGGTGGAGGGACTAGCGGGGACGCAGTTCTTC
CASSLWVEGLAGTQFF
>once|TRBD1|TRBV20-1|TRBJ1-1
TGCAGTGCTCCCGGACAGGGGGAAGCTTTCTTT
CSAPGQGEAFF
>-|-|TRBV5-4|TRBJ2-7
TGTGCCAGCAGCTTGGCGGGCGGGGACGAGCAGTACTTC
CASSLAGGDEQYF
>once|TRBD2|TRBV27|TRBJ2-5
TGTGCCGTCAGACTAGCGGGTGGAGAGACCCAGTACTTC
CAVRLAGGETQYF
>once|TRBD2|TRBV30|TRBJ2-3
TGTGCCTGGAGTGTATCCGGCCTAGCGGGATCAGATACGCAGTATTTT
CAWSVSGLAGSDTQYF
>-|-|TRBV6-1|TRBJ1-3
TGTGCCAGCAGTGAAACCCTGACAGCCTCTGGAAACACCATATATTTT
CASSETLTASGNTIYF
>-|-|TRBV28|TRBJ1-2
TGTGCCAGCTACCCAGGGATGAACTATGGCTACACCTTC
CASYPGMNYGYTF
>once|-|TRBV9|TRBJ2-1
TGTGCCAGCAGCGCACGGGACTCTTTCAATGAGCAGTTCTTC
CASSARDSFNEQFF
>-|TRBD1|TRBV27|TRBJ2-5
TGTGCCAGCAGTTCACAGGGGAGAGAGACCCAGTACTTC
CASSSQGRETQYF
>-|-|TRBV5-1|TRBJ1-1
TGCGCCAGCAGCTTGTATGGGGCGGCCTCGCGGGCTTTCTTT
CASSLYGAASRAFF
>once|-|TRBV6-1|TRBJ2-5
TGTGCCAGCAGTGAAGCGGCAGCGGGCAAAGAGACCCAGTACTTC
CASSEAAAGKETQYF
>-|-|TRBV19|TRBJ1-1
TGTGCCAGTAGGGAGGACCGGAGACCAAACACTGAAGCTTTCTTT
CASREDRRPNTEAFF
>-|-|TRBV7-9|TRBJ2-7
TGTGCCAGCAGCTCCTTCGTTGCTAGCGAGATCCACGAGCAGTACTTC
CASSSFVASEIHEQYF
>-|-|TRBV9|TRBJ2-5
TGTGCCAGCAGCTTTACCGGGGCCGGGGGAGAGACCCAGTACTTC
CASSFTGAGGETQYF
>-|TRBD2|TRBV12-5|TRBJ2-1
TGTGCTAGTGGTTTGGTAGCCCGGGGACTAGCGGGAGGGTTTCCCTACAATGAGCAGTTCTTC
CASGLVARGLAGGFPYNEQFF
>-|-|TRBV7-2|TRBJ2-5
TGTGCCAGCAGCTCAGTCAACCAAGAGACCCAGTACTTC
CASSSVNQETQYF
>-|-|TRBV12-5|TRBJ1-2
TGTGCTAGTGGTGGCACAGTAAACTATGGCTACACCTTC
CASGGTVNYGYTF
>-|-|TRBV19|TRBJ1-1
TGTGCCAGTAGCAGCCAGGGAGGTGTGACTGAAGCTTTCTTT
CASSSQGGVTEAFF
>-|-|TRBV5-1|TRBJ1-4
TGCGCCAGCAGCTTGGAGGGCAGGGGCGGCGAAAAACTGTTTTTT
CASSLEGRGGEKLFF
>-|TRBD1|TRBV7-3|TRBJ2-2
TGTGCCAGCAGCGCACTAAATCCGGGACAGGGAAACACCGGGGAGCTGTTTTTT
CASSALNPGQGNTGELFF
>-|-|TRBV29-1|TRBJ2-7
TGCAGCGTTGAAGAGCGGGGATTGCCTCCCTACGAGCAGTACTTC
CSVEERGLPPYEQYF
>-|-|TRBV18|TRBJ2-2
TGTGCCAGCTCGTCAACCGGGGATGAGCTGTTTTTT
CASSSTGDELFF
>-|TRBD1|TRBV7-8|TRBJ1-1
TGTGCCAGCAGCTTAGGGACAGGGATAACTGAAGCTTTCTTT
CASSLGTGITEAFF
>once|TRBD2|TRBV6-1|TRBJ2-1
TGTGCCAGCAGTGAAGACGCGGGAGGGCCCTACAATGAGCAGTTCTTC
CASSEDAGGPYNEQFF
>-|-|TRBV19|TRBJ1-2
TGTGCCAGTACCCCCGGCAGGAGGCTCTATGGCTACACCTTC
CASTPGRRLYGYTF
>-|TRBD2|TRBV29-1|TRBJ2-1
TGCAGCGTTGAGCCTAGCGGGAGGTTTGAGCAGTTCTTC
CSVEPSGRFEQFF
>-|TRBD1|TRBV18|TRBJ1-5
TGTGCCAGCTCATTCTCAGGGGGCCCCAATCAGCCCCAGCATTTT
CASSFSGGPNQPQHF
>-|-|TRBV5-1|TRBJ1-5
TGCGCCAGCAGCATTGGGACTGCCTCAAATCAGCCCCAGCATTTT
CASSIGTASNQPQHF
>-|-|TRBV9|TRBJ2-1
TGTGCCAGCAGCGTCCCGATGAGGGGGGGCTCCTACAATGAGCAGTTCTTC
CASSVPMRGGSYNEQFF
>-|TRBD2|TRBV11-2|TRBJ2-2
TGTGCCAGCAGCTTAAGACTAGCGGGGTCCAGGGAGCTGTTTTTT
CASSLRLAGSRELFF
>-|TRBD1|TRBV19|TRBJ1-6
TGTGCCAGTAGTACCGGGACAGATAATTCACCCCTCCACTTT
CASSTGTDNSPLHF
>-|-|TRBV9|TRBJ1-2
TGTGCCAGCAGCGCCCGGGAGGGCTCTTATGGCTACACCTTC
CASSAREGSYGYTF
>once|-|TRBV6-5|TRBJ1-3
TGTGCCAGCAGGACAGGCGGCGGAAACACCATATATTTT
CASRTGGGNTIYF
>-|TRBD1|TRBV7-3|TRBJ1-1
TGTGCCAGCAGCTTAACGCCCGGAAAACAGGGGGTGAGAGCTTTCTTT
CASSLTPGKQGVRAFF
>once|-|TRBV30|TRBJ1-5
TGTGCCTGGAGTCAACAGGCCCAGCCCCAGCATTTT
CAWSQQAQPQHF
>-|-|TRBV28|TRBJ1-2
TGTGCCAGCAGGAAACCGGGACATTCTAACTATGGCTACACCTTC
CASRKPGHSNYGYTF
>-|TRBD2|TRBV4-3|TRBJ2-5
TGCGCCAGCAGCCAAGATCTAGCGGGGCAAGAGACCCAGTACTTC
CASSQDLAGQETQYF
>-|-|TRBV6-5|TRBJ1-5
TGTGCCAGCAGGCGGTTCCTTTCTACGCCCCAGCATTTT
CASRRFLSTPQHF
>-|TRBD1|TRBV6-5|TRBJ1-6
TGTGCCAGCAGGGGCCCGACAGGGGATAATTCACCCCTCCACTTT
CASRGPTGDNSPLHF
>-|-|TRBV18|TRBJ2-5
TGTGCCAGCTCACCACCGGCCAGAGGAGAGACCCAGTACTTC
CASSPPARGETQYF